This T cell receptor beta chain originates from a study of identical twins. Study-level points and caveats: For out-of-frame beta sequences, excess twin sharing was weaker.

This clonotype has ten or more counts. Antigen specificity is unknown. Healthy Caucasians provided all donations. Template switching added a universal primer site; cDNA carried unique molecular identifiers. TCRdb recomputed calls from the 5' RACE reads with MiXCR, one row per CDR3 protein. The sample consists of around 1.7 million distinct CDR3 sequences, about 32% of them appearing once. The germline V and J ends were trimmed by 5 bases and 8 bases, with 11 bases remaining between them. Germline CDR1 reads SGHRS; CDR2 reads YFSETQ. The CDR3 covers 12 residues. The source of this sequence is a newborn girl in good health. The chain couples TRBV5-1 to TRBJ2-1; D is unclear. Sample: cord blood. In DNA form, the CDR3 reads TGCGCCAGCAGAGATGCTGGGGATGAGCAGTTCTTC. Amino acids: CASRDAGDEQFF. The variable domain in full, completed from reference TRBV5-1 and TRBJ2-1, reads KAGVTQTPRYLIKTRGQQVTLSCSPISGHRSVSWYQQTPGQGLQFLFEYFSETQRNKGNFPGRFSGRQFSNSRSEMNVSTLELGDSALYLCASRDAGDEQFFGPGTRLTVL.